Sequencing of this TCR beta chain was carried out in a study of technical replicates of blood from a few donors. This clone has just a few counts. This table comes from immunoSEQ multiplex PCR, and its TCRdb copy is limited to in-frame clones, with some not included. This table holds 12,000 or so clones, 65% to 90% found once. The CDR3 has 14 amino acids. CDR1 and CDR2 (germline): SGDLS, YYNGEE. Trimming removed 2 bases from V and 4 bases from J, with 12 bases in between. This receptor was obtained from a human donor in good health. The chain combines TRBV9 with TRBJ1-1, with a possible D match to TRBD1 (5 bases). Specimen: PBMCs. The CDR3 coding sequence is TGTGCCAGCAGCGTGGGGGGAGTAGGCACTGAAGCTTTCTTT. This encodes CASSVGGVGTEAFF.